Sequencing of this T cell receptor (beta chain) was carried out in a study of PD-1 blockade in classical Hodgkin lymphoma. Assay used: immunoSEQ multiplex PCR; TCRdb lists only in-frame clones, some missing. The table lists over 10,000 clones, roughly 80% of them singletons. This CDR3 contains 15 residues. V trimming: 5 bases; J trimming: 3 bases; junction bases outside the gene matches: 7. From germline, CDR1 is LNHDA and CDR2 SQIVND (reference sequence). With respect to this clone: What it binds is unknown.

Whole-study results and caveats: In CD4+ cells, TCR diversity went up significantly by C4D1, but in CD8+ cells it did not. Baseline TCR diversity was reportedly lower in newly diagnosed patients than in healthy donors. It was reported as lower still in relapsed/refractory patients.

Relapses following autologous stem cell transplantation were seen in all patients, with brentuximab vedotin exposure varying. The sequence derives from a human donor with classical Hodgkin lymphoma. The chain recombines TRBV19 with TRBJ2-7, with 10 nucleotides matching TRBD2. The specimen was peripheral blood mononuclear cells (PBMCs), collected at baseline. The CDR3 DNA is TGTGCCAGTAGTCCCTTAGCGGGGGGTTTCTACGAGCAGTACTTC. It yields the protein CASSPLAGGFYEQYF.